This TCR beta chain was captured in a study of neurological immune-mediated disorders. The CDR3 loop spans 13 amino acids. Germline V lookup: CDR1 SNHLY, CDR2 FYNNEI. Trimming left V 11 bases short and J 1 base short, with 14 bases between. This clonotype was detected ten times or more. MiXCR, applied by TCRdb to the 5' RACE reads, yields one record per CDR3 protein. The sample consists of 71,000 or so distinct CDR3 sequences, 4% to 6% of them appearing once. The TCR originated in a woman aged 25 to 39 with multiple sclerosis. The chain uses TRBV2 and TRBJ2-5; a possible D gene is TRBD2 (7 bases). The sequenced material came from PBMCs. The CDR3 loop reads CAAGRGPQETQYF. In DNA form, the CDR3 reads TGTGCCGCGGGGCGGGGGCCCCAAGAGACCCAGTACTTC.